The 13 T cell receptor beta chains reported below all come from one sample, sequenced in a study of control samples from healthy donors and cancer patients. The protocol was immunoSEQ multiplex PCR, while the TCRdb copy is restricted to in-frame clones and leaves out a portion. Here the sample spans some 74,000 clones, more than 70% being singletons. Input material: blood. Receptors were obtained from a woman between 45 and 65 years old in good health.

The chain recombines TRBV7-9 with TRBJ2-2; D remains unclear. Germline V CDR1 and CDR2: SEHNR, FQNEAQ (reference sequence). The CDR3 runs 18 residues. Trimming removed 2 bases from V and 4 bases from J, with 20 bases in between. CDR3 sequence reads: CASSLNEEPLRVTGELFF. Written as DNA, the CDR3 is TGTGCCAGCAGCTTAAATGAAGAGCCCCTCCGGGTCACCGGGGAGCTGTTTTTT.

The V and J genes are TRBV10-2 and TRBJ1-1; D gene unclear. Trimming cost V 5 bases and J 6 bases, with 7 bases left between them. In germline, CDR1 is WSHSY, CDR2 SAAADI. The length of the CDR3 is 11 residues. The CDR3 coding sequence is TGCGCCAGCAGTTGGGAGTCTGAAGCTTTCTTT. Translated, it gives CASSWESEAFF.

Only a few counts were recorded for this clone. The rearrangement links TRBV10-3 to TRBJ2-5; D remains ambiguous. CDR3 length: 13 amino acids. From germline, CDR1 is ENHRY and CDR2 SYGVKD. Trimming pared 6 bases from V and 4 bases from J, leaving 12 bases between. The CDR3 region is CAISGQTGETQYF. DNA of the CDR3: TGTGCCATCAGCGGTCAAACGGGAGAGACCCAGTACTTC.

The chain has TRBV4-2 and TRBJ1-1; possible D gene TRBD1, 6 bases. CDR1 and CDR2 from the germline V gene are LGHNA and YNFKEQ. Trimming shortened V by 3 bases and J by 11 bases, and 13 bases separated the two germline ends. This CDR3 spans 12 amino acids. The CDR3 DNA reads as TGTGCCAGCAGCCACTGGGGGGCAGGGGCTTTCTTT. Translating gives CASSHWGAGAFF.

J is TRBJ2-7 and V is TRBV5-4; D may match TRBD1 or TRBD2 (5 bases each). CDR1 is SGHNT and CDR2 is YYREEE in the germline V gene (reference sequence). The length of the CDR3 is 13 residues. Deletions cut 1 base from V and 5 bases from J, with 10 bases between. The CDR3 here is CASSLQGVHEQYF. CDR3 bases: TGTGCCAGCAGCTTGCAGGGAGTCCACGAGCAGTACTTC.

The chain employs TRBV27 and TRBJ1-2, with TRBD1 as a possible D gene (6 bases). This CDR3 contains 17 residues. The ends were cut back, 3 bases at V and 5 bases at J, with 22 bases in the middle. Germline V gene data show CDR1 as MNHEY and CDR2 as SMNVEV (reference sequence). The CDR3 DNA sequence: TGTGCCAGCAGTTTGGCCGGGGGGCGACGTCCTATTTATGGCTACACCTTC. This codes for CASSLAGGRRPIYGYTF.

The chain carries TRBV19 and TRBJ1-2; 7 nucleotides match TRBD1. CDR3 length: 17 residues. With 5 bases clipped from V and 0 bases from J, the junction kept 12 bases outside the gene matches. In germline, CDR1 is LNHDA, CDR2 SQIVND (reference sequence). The CDR3 DNA follows: TGTGCCAGTAGTCGGTACGGACAGGCGTCTTCTAACTATGGCTACACCTTC. Its protein is CASSRYGQASSNYGYTF.

V gene TRBV4-1 combines with J gene TRBJ2-3, with D possibly being TRBD2 (6 bases). V lost 1 base to trimming and J lost 2 bases, with 22 bases between them. This CDR3 has 19 residues. Germline CDR1 and CDR2: MGHRA and YSYEKL. The CDR3 region is CASSQGREISGSHTDTQYF. The CDR3 nucleotides are TGCGCCAGCAGCCAAGGACGGGAGATCAGCGGCTCCCACACAGATACGCAGTATTTT.

The V and J genes are TRBV11-2 and TRBJ1-2; TRBD1 might be the D (5 bases). The CDR3 covers 13 residues. Germline V CDR1 and CDR2: SGHAT, FQNNGV. V lost 6 bases, J lost 4 bases, and 12 bases lay in between. CDR3 protein: CASSLTGFYGYTF. CDR3 DNA: TGTGCCAGCAGTTTAACAGGATTCTATGGCTACACCTTC.

In nucleotides, the CDR3 is TGTGCCAGCAGCGTAGACAGGAACTATGGCTACACCTTC. This sequence encodes CASSVDRNYGYTF. V gene TRBV9 combines with J gene TRBJ1-2; D may be TRBD1 (5 bases). CDR3 size: 13 residues. Between the trimmed V and J ends, which lost 0 bases and 2 bases, there was a span of 5 bases. From germline, CDR1 is SGDLS and CDR2 YYNGEE.

This chain links TRBV5-1 with TRBJ1-4; possibly TRBD1 for D (6 bases). The V gene's germline CDR1 is SGHRS and CDR2 YFSETQ. Between the trimmed V and J ends, which lost 0 bases and 1 base, there was a span of 10 bases. The CDR3 is 16 amino acids. The CDR3 sequence is CASSLDGTQTNEKLFF. As DNA, the CDR3 is TGCGCCAGCAGCTTGGATGGGACACAAACTAATGAAAAACTGTTTTTT.

J is TRBJ2-1 and V is TRBV2; D remains ambiguous. V gave up 6 bases and J gave up 5 bases, with 11 bases separating them. Per the germline V gene, CDR1 is SNHLY and CDR2 is FYNNEI. The CDR3 is made up of 13 amino acids. CDR3 sequence: CASSLAQNNEQFF. DNA for the CDR3: TGTGCCAGCAGCCTCGCGCAGAACAATGAGCAGTTCTTC.

The rearrangement joins TRBV3-1 (or the pseudogene TRBV3-2) to TRBJ1-1; 12 positions match TRBD1. After removal of 5 bases from V and 4 bases from J, the junction contained 11 bases not matched to a gene. The germline V gene has CDR1 LGHDT and CDR2 YNNKEL (reference sequence). This CDR3 has 17 amino acids. The CDR3 DNA follows: TGTGCCAGCAGCTCCGGGACAGGGGGCGTCGGGAGCACTGAAGCTTTCTTT. Its translation is CASSSGTGGVGSTEAFF.